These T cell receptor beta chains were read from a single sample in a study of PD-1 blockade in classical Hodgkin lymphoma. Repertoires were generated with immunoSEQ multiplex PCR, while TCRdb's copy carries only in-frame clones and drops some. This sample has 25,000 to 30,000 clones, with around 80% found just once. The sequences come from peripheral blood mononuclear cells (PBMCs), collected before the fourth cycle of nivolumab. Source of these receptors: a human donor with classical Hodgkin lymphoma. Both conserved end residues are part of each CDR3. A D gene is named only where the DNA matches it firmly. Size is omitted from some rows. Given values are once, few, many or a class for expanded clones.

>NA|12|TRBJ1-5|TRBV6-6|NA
TGTGCCAGCAGTTACGGCGGTCAGCCCCAGCATTTT
CASSYGGQPQHF
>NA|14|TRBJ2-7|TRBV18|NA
TGTGCCAGCTCAACCGGGGCAGGGATGTACGAGCAGTACTTC
CASSTGAGMYEQYF
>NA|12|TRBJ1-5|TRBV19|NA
TGTGCCAGTAGTATAGGGGGGGATCCCCAGCATTTT
CASSIGGDPQHF
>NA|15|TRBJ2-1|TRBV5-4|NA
TGTGCCAGCAGCTTTGGTTGGAAGGGGTACAATGAGCAGTTCTTC
CASSFGWKGYNEQFF
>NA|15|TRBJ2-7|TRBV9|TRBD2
TGTGCCAGCAGCGTGAGAGGACTAGCGGGAGACGAGCAGTACTTC
CASSVRGLAGDEQYF
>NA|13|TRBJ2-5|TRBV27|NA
TGTGCCAGCAGTTTAAAGAGGGGGGAGACCCAGTACTTC
CASSLKRGETQYF
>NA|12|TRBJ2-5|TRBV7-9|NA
TGTGCCAGCAGCGCAGGTGTAGAGACCCAGTACTTC
CASSAGVETQYF
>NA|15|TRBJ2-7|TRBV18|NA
TGTGCCAGCTCACCCCTGACTTCTACGGGAGTCGAGCAGTACTTC
CASSPLTSTGVEQYF
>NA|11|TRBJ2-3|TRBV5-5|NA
TGTGCCAGCAGCTTGGACCGCGCGCAGTATTTT
CASSLDRAQYF
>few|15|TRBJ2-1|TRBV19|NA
TGTGCCAGTAGTATAGGCCCCCTTGAACACAATGAGCAGTTCTTC
CASSIGPLEHNEQFF
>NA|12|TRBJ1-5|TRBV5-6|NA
TGTGCCAGCAGCTTGTACGGGGGGCCCCAGCATTTT
CASSLYGGPQHF
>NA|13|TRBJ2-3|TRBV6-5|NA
TGTGCCAGCAGTCTGGGGGGCACAGATACGCAGTATTTT
CASSLGGTDTQYF
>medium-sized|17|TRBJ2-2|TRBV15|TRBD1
TGTGCCACCAGCAGAGAAGTTAGGACAGGGAGCACCGGGGAGCTGTTTTTT
CATSREVRTGSTGELFF
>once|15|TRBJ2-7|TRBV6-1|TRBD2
TGTGCCAGCAGTGTGCAGACTAGCGGCTCCTACGAGCAGTACTTC
CASSVQTSGSYEQYF
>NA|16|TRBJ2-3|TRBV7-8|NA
TGTGCCAGCACCTTTCCATCAGGGGCGGGCACAGATACGCAGTATTTT
CASTFPSGAGTDTQYF
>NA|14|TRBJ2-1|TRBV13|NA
TGTGCCAGCAGCTTTTCGGACTCACCGTTTCGGCAGTTCTTC
CASSFSDSPFRQFF
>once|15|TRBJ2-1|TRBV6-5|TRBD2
TGTGCCAGCAGGCCCACTAGCGGGAGTGTCAGAGAGCAGTTCTTC
CASRPTSGSVREQFF
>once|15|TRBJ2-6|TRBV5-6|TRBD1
TGTGCCAGCAGCCAACAGGGGACTGGGGCCAACGTCCTGACTTTC
CASSQQGTGANVLTF
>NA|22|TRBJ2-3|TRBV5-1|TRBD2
TGCGCCAGCAGCTCTCCCCGAAGAGAGAACTACGGGAGGGTGGAGAGCACAGATACGCAGTATTTT
CASSSPRRENYGRVESTDTQYF
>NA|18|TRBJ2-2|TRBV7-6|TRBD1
TGTGCCAGCAGGCGGACAGGGGAGGAACGGATTGGCACCGGGGAGCTGTTTTTT
CASRRTGEERIGTGELFF
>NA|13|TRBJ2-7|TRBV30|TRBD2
TGTGCCTGGACTGGCGGGAGGTCCTACGAGCAGTACTTC
CAWTGGRSYEQYF
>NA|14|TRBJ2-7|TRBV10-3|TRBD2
TGTGCCATCAGTGGATCTAGCGGGAACCCAGTGGTTCGATTC
CAISGSSGNPVVRF
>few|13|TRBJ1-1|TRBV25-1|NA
TGTGCCAGCAGTGAATCTTCTGGTTCTGAAGCTTTCTTT
CASSESSGSEAFF
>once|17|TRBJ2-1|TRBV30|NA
TGTGCCTGGAGTGTATGGCTAGCCTCCCTGAAGGGCAATGAGCAGTTCTTC
CAWSVWLASLKGNEQFF
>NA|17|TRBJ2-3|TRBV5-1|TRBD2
TGCGCCAGCAGCGGGGGACTAGCGGGAGGGAGCACAGATACGCAGTATTTT
CASSGGLAGGSTDTQYF
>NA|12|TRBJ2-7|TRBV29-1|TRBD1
TGCAGCGTAACCGACAGGGGGAGGGAGCAGTACTTC
CSVTDRGREQYF
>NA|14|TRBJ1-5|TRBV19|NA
TGTGCCAGTAGTATTACAGGAGACAATCAGCCCCAGCATTTT
CASSITGDNQPQHF
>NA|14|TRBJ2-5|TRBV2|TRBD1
TGTGCCAGCAGGTGGACAGGGGGGTCGGAGACCCAGTACTTC
CASRWTGGSETQYF
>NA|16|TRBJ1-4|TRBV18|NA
TGTGCCAGCTCCCCACGCAGAGGGACAACTAATGAAAAACTGTTTTTT
CASSPRRGTTNEKLFF
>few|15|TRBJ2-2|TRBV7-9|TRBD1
TGTGCCAGCATCACAGACAGGGGGAGCACCGGGGAGCTGTTTTTT
CASITDRGSTGELFF
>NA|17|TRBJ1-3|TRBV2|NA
TGTGCCAGCAGGCGCGAGTGGGGCCCGCCGGAGGGAAACACCATATATTTT
CASRREWGPPEGNTIYF
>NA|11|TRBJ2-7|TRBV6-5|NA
TGTGCCAGCAGAAGGACGGACGAGCAGTACTTC
CASRRTDEQYF
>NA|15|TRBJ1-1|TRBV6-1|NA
TGTGCCAGCAGTGAAGACAACGGCATGAACACTGAAGCTTTCTTT
CASSEDNGMNTEAFF
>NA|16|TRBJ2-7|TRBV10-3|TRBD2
TGTGCCATCTACTCGGTGGCGGGAGCCCCCCACTACGAGCAGTACTTC
CAIYSVAGAPHYEQYF
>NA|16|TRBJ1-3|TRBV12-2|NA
TGTGCAAGTCGCTTATGGTCCCGGGACGGTGGAAACACCATATATTTT
CASRLWSRDGGNTIYF
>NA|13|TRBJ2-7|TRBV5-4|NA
TGTGCCAGCAGCTTGGAGGGAAAATACGAGCAGTACTTC
CASSLEGKYEQYF
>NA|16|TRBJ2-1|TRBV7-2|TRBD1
TGTGCCAGCAGCTCCCCTGGGACAGGGGGCTGGAATGAGCAGTTCTTC
CASSSPGTGGWNEQFF
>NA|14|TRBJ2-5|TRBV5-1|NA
TGCGCCAGCAGCAAAGGACGGGGATACGAGACCCAGTACTTC
CASSKGRGYETQYF
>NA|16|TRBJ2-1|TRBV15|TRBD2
TGTGCCACCAGCAGATATATTAGCGGGAGCGGCGATGAGCAGTTCTTC
CATSRYISGSGDEQFF
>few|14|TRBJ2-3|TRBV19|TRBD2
TGTGCCACCAGGGGGACTAGCGGGGGGAATACGCAGTATTTT
CATRGTSGGNTQYF
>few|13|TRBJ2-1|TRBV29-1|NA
TGCAGCGTTGAAGGACGGGACCTCAATGAGCAGTTCTTC
CSVEGRDLNEQFF
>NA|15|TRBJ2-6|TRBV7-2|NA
TGTGCCAGCAGCTTAGGCAGGGCCGGGGCCAACGTCCTGACTTTC
CASSLGRAGANVLTF
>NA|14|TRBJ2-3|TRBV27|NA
TGTGCCAGCGGGCAGATGCTACGCTCGGATACGCAGTATTTT
CASGQMLRSDTQYF
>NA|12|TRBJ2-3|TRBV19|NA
TGTGCCAGTCGACGAAACCAGGATACGCAGTATTTT
CASRRNQDTQYF
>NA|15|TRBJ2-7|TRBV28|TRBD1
TGTGCCAGCAGGGTGGGGGGGACAGGGATCCACGAGCAGTACTTC
CASRVGGTGIHEQYF
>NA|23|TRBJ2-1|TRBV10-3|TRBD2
TGTGCCATCAGTGAGTCCGCCGGTAGACAGGGGTTAACTAGCGGGAGACCCTACAATGAGCAGTTCTTC
CAISESAGRQGLTSGRPYNEQFF
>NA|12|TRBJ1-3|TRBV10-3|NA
TGTGCCATCAGTGATTTTGGAAACACCATATATTTT
CAISDFGNTIYF
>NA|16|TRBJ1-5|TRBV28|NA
TGTGCCAGCAGTTTGGAGTCGCCGCTTAGCAATCAGCCCCAGCATTTT
CASSLESPLSNQPQHF
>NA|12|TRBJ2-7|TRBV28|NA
TGTGCCAGCAGTTTAGCCACCTACGAGCAGTACTTC
CASSLATYEQYF
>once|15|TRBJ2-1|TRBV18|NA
TGTGCCAGCTCACCCGGGACTGCCCAGGGCAATGAGCAGTTCTTC
CASSPGTAQGNEQFF
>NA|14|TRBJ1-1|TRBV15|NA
TGTGCCACCAGCACACAGGGTCTGAACACTGAAGCTTTCTTT
CATSTQGLNTEAFF
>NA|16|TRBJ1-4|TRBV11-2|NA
TGTGCCAGCAGCTTAGAAGGGGGAACAACTAATGAAAAACTGTTTTTT
CASSLEGGTTNEKLFF
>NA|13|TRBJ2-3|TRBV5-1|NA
TGCGCCAGCAGACCAGGGAGCACAGATACGCAGTATTTT
CASRPGSTDTQYF
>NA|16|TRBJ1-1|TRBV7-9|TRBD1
TGTGCCAGCAGTCATAGTGCCGGGACAGGGGTCACTGAAGCTTTCTTT
CASSHSAGTGVTEAFF
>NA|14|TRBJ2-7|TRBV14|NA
TGTGCCAGCAGCTTGCGGACCTTCTCCTACGAGCAGTACTTC
CASSLRTFSYEQYF